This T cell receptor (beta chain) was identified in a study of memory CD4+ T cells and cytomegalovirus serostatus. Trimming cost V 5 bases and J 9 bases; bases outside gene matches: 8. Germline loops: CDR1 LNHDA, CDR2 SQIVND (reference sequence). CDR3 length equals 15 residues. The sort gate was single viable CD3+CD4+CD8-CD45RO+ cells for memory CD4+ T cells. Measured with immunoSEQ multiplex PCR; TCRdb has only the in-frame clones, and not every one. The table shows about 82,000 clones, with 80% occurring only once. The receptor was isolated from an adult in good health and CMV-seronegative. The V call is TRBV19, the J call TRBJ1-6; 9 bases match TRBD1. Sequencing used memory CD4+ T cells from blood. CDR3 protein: CASSVDRDRVSPLHF. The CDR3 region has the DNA TGTGCCAGTAGTGTCGACCGGGACAGGGTTTCACCCCTCCACTTT.